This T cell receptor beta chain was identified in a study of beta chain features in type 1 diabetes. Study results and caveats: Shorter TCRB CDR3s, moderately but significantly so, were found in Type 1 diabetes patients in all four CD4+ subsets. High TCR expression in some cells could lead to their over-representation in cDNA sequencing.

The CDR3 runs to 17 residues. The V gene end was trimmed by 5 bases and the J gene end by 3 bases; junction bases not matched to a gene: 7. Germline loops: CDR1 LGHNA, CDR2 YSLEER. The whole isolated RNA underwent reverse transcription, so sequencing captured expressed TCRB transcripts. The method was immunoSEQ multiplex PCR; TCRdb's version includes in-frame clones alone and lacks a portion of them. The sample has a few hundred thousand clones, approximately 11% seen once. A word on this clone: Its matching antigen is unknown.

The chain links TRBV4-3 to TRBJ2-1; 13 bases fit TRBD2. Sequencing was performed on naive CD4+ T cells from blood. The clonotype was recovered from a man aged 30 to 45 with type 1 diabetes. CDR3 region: CASSSTSGGAYYNEQFF. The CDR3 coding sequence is TGCGCCAGCAGCTCCACTAGCGGGGGGGCCTACTACAATGAGCAGTTCTTC.